The clone carrying this T cell receptor (beta chain) showed up many times. Its antigen is undetermined. The data were taken from a study of T-cell reconstitution after alpha-beta-depleted transplantation in children. V lost 5 bases and J 5 bases, leaving 18 bases between the germline ends. Germline assignment: CDR1 LGHNA and CDR2 YSLEER. The CDR3 has 15 residues. Unique molecular identifiers were incorporated during preparation of the TCRbeta library. Each CDR3 protein gets one entry after TCRdb re-called the PCR reads with MiXCR. Of about 32,000 distinct CDR3 sequences listed, under 7.5% were seen once; the top ten hold under 30%. General study results and limits: About two months after transplant, alpha-beta T cells reportedly came from several hundred expanded graft clones. Most T-cell counts and diversity one year after the transplant came from T cells that were newly produced.

The sequencing used peripheral blood, collected 60 days after TCRalphabeta/CD19-depleted stem cell transplant. The chain recombines TRBV4-3 with TRBJ2-5, with D uncertain. This clonotype originated in a child in the first two years of life who had a stem cell transplant for acute myeloid leukemia, so the T cells may come from the graft donor. In nucleotides, the CDR3 is TGCGCCAGCAGCTCTCGTACCCTGAGAAGCGAGACCCAGTACTTC. This encodes CASSSRTLRSETQYF.